The present entry profiles one T cell receptor (beta chain) with its context. The antigen is not known. The data belong to a study of cytomegalovirus exposure and HLA in healthy donors. Study information: An early release of data contained about 85 million unique TCRs, which came from HLA-typed donors. Study-wide points: Analysis performed later showed TCR beta chains linked to HLA being more clonally expanded than equally common others.

Vbeta (60) and Jbeta (13) primers were used in the PCR. TCRdb's copy holds only in-frame clones and misses some; the assay was immunoSEQ multiplex PCR. The table has tens of thousands of clones, 70% to 80% seen once; the top ten hold about 15%. The clonotype comes from a woman in her 40s in good health and CMV-seropositive. The sequenced material came from PBMCs.

The CDR3 is CASSFRTYEAFF. In DNA form, the CDR3 reads TGTGCCAGCAGCTTCCGGACATATGAAGCTTTCTTT. The chain uses TRBV7-9 and TRBJ1-1; D perhaps matches TRBD1 (5 bases). The CDR3 runs to 12 residues. Deletions cut 3 bases from V and 7 bases from J, with 9 bases between. The germline gives CDR1 SEHNR, CDR2 FQNEAQ (reference sequence).